These 15 T cell receptor beta chains were sequenced from one sample in a study of regulatory T cells in long-lasting Graves disease listed by TCRdb under 2021. The sample's time point label, decoded: newly diagnosed GD, antithyroid drugs for less than 3 months. For both TCR sequencing and RNA sequencing, RNA was extracted from PBMCs in TRIzol. Libraries were prepared through multiplex PCR. The instrument given in TCRdb is Illumina HiSeq 4000. iRepertoire HTBI primers and Arm-PCR amplification of CDR3 regions were used to construct TCR beta libraries. Starting from the raw public reads, TCRdb applied fastp trimming at Q25, assembled clones with MiXCR and retained in-frame beta chains. Rows with one shared CDR3 protein collapse into an entry with the most common genes and DNA. The sample includes some 200,000 distinct CDR3 sequences, with roughly 18% observed a single time. Together, the top ten hold approximately 12% of the sample.

These records were also assigned to another study, of T cells in Graves' hyperthyroidism and ophthalmopathy.

This specimen was peripheral blood mononuclear cells (PBMCs), taken at new diagnosis, from a patient treated with antithyroid drugs. These receptors originate from a woman aged 25 to 39 with Graves disease. Donor details come from another sample of the same person, matched by shared clones.

This clonotype was observed at least ten times. The rearrangement links TRBV3-1 to TRBJ2-2; D ambiguous. The CDR3 runs 13 residues. The V and J ends lost 0 bases and 6 bases respectively, with 5 bases between them. Germline V lookup: CDR1 LGHDT, CDR2 YNNKEL (reference sequence). CDR3 sequence reads: CASSQEDAGELFF. CDR3 nucleotides: TGTGCCAGCAGCCAAGAGGACGCCGGGGAGCTGTTTTTT. The full variable domain, with the rest looked up from reference TRBV3-1 and TRBJ2-2, is DTAVSQTPKYLVTQMGNDKSIKCEQNLGHDTMYWYKQDSKKFLKIMFSYNNKELIINETVPNRFSPKSPDKAHLNLHINSLELGDSAVYFCASSQEDAGELFFGEGSRLTVL.

This clonotype was counted many times. J is TRBJ2-1 and V is TRBV5-1; TRBD2 agrees at 11 bases. The CDR3 extends over 16 amino acids. Looked up from germline, CDR1 is SGHRS and CDR2 is YFSETQ. J lost 5 bases, V lost 5 bases, and 9 bases had no gene match. Written as DNA, the CDR3 is TGCGCCAGCAGACAAAGACCTAGCGGGGGGCACAATGAGCAGTTCTTC. Amino acid sequence: CASRQRPSGGHNEQFF.

This clonotype has ten or more counts. This rearrangement joins TRBV7-9 to TRBJ2-3; TRBD2 matches at 8 bases. This CDR3 spans 15 amino acids. The trim removed 5 bases at V and 2 bases at J, leaving 6 bases unmatched. Germline assignment: CDR1 SEHNR and CDR2 FQNEAQ (reference sequence). This chain's CDR3 is CASSQSGSVTDTQYF. CDR3 bases: TGTGCCAGCAGCCAAAGCGGGAGCGTCACAGATACGCAGTATTTT.

A word on this clonotype: It is likely a read error: a sequence one base away is far more abundant. This CDR3 is missing its conserved last phenylalanine or tryptophan, likely due to a read error. The genes are TRBV28 and TRBJ1-1; D perhaps matches TRBD1 (6 bases). Germline V lookup: CDR1 MDHEN, CDR2 SYDVKM. V lost 4 bases and J lost 7, with 13 bases in between. The CDR3 spans 13 residues. The CDR3 loop reads CASSSRGPLEAFS. The CDR3 region has the DNA TGTGCCAGCAGTTCACGGGGGCCCCTTGAAGCTTTCTCT.

This clonotype was seen repeatedly, ten times or more. The chain recombines TRBV14 with TRBJ2-5, with D tentatively TRBD2 (5 bases). CDR1 and CDR2 (germline): SGHDN, FVKESK. This CDR3 is 13 amino acids long. The V end lost 1 base, the J end lost 8 bases, and 11 bases lay between the germline ends. The CDR3: CASSQGLGRTQYF. CDR3 nucleotide sequence: TGTGCCAGCAGCCAAGGATTGGGGAGAACCCAGTACTTC.

The rearrangement joins TRBV2 to TRBJ2-5, with D possibly matching TRBD2 (6 bases). The CDR3 totals 14 residues. Germline CDR1 and CDR2: SNHLY and FYNNEI. V was shortened by 8 bases and J by 9 bases, with 22 bases between the two germline ends. CDR3 bases: TGTGCCAGCCGGCACGGGGGTGGATGGGAGTCCCAGTACTTC. As protein: CASRHGGGWESQYF.

Ten or more counts support this clonotype. The V call is TRBV5-1, the J call TRBJ1-6, with TRBD1 identical over 10 bases. There are 17 residues in the CDR3. J was trimmed by 1 base and V by 4 bases; bases with no gene match: 5. Per germline, CDR1 SGHRS and CDR2 YFSETQ. CDR3 residues: CASSKGTGESYNSPLHF. As DNA, the CDR3 is TGCGCCAGCAGCAAGGGGACAGGGGAGTCCTATAATTCACCCCTCCACTTT.

V usage is TRBV11-2 and J usage is TRBJ2-1; D assignment may be TRBD1 or TRBD2 (5 bases each). Germline CDR1 is SGHAT and CDR2 is FQNNGV. The CDR3 is 12 residues long. V was trimmed by 4 bases and J by 6 bases, leaving 7 bases between them. The CDR3 sequence: CASSWDVNEQFF. CDR3 coding DNA: TGTGCCAGCAGCTGGGACGTCAATGAGCAGTTCTTC.

This clonotype has at least ten counts. The chain joins TRBV30 to TRBJ1-5; D ambiguous. The CDR3 totals 14 residues. Deletions cut 1 base from V and 2 bases from J, with 9 bases between. Germline V gene sequence: CDR1 GTSNPN, CDR2 SVGIG (reference sequence). CDR3 nucleotides: TGTGCCTGGAGTGGGGTTCGTGGCAATCAGCCCCAGCATTTT. Its protein product is CAWSGVRGNQPQHF.

This clonotype was detected ten times or more. The chain joins TRBV2 to TRBJ2-5, with 7 bases matching TRBD2. In germline, CDR1 is SNHLY, CDR2 FYNNEI. V lost 0 bases, J lost 5 bases, and 6 bases stayed unmatched. The CDR3 extends over 15 amino acids. CDR3: CASSEARGEWETQYF. The CDR3 nucleotides are TGTGCCAGCAGTGAAGCTCGGGGGGAGTGGGAGACCCAGTACTTC.

V gene TRBV28 combines with J gene TRBJ1-2; 7 positions match TRBD1. The germline V gene encodes CDR1 MDHEN and CDR2 SYDVKM. The CDR3 consists of 15 residues. With V trimmed by 6 bases and J by 8 bases, 15 bases remained unmatched. This CDR3 reads CASSPRGEGAHGYTF. In DNA form, the CDR3 reads TGTGCCAGCAGCCCCCGGGGGGAGGGGGCTCACGGCTACACCTTC.

At least ten counts were recorded for this clonotype. The J gene is TRBJ1-3, the V gene TRBV6-1, with D possibly TRBD1 on 6 matching bases. V was trimmed by 3 bases and J by 5 bases, leaving 11 bases between them. CDR1 is MNHNS, CDR2 SASEGT, per germline. The CDR3 loop spans 14 amino acids. CDR3 loop: CASSDRDKRNTIYF. The CDR3 DNA follows: TGTGCCAGCAGTGACCGGGACAAGCGAAACACCATATATTTT.

In this sample, this clonotype turned up many times. The rearrangement uses TRBV20-1 and TRBJ2-7, with D possibly being TRBD1 (5 bases). The CDR3 is 13 amino acids. CDR1 and CDR2 from the germline V gene are DFQATT and SNEGSKA (reference sequence). CDR3 sequence (DNA): TGCAGCGCCCAGGGCTATTTATACTACGAGCAGTACTTC. Translated, it gives CSAQGYLYYEQYF.

This clonotype was seen many times. The chain combines TRBV24-1 with TRBJ2-1; 9 bases line up with TRBD1. In germline, CDR1 is KGHDR, CDR2 SFDVKD. V shed 4 bases, J shed 6 bases, and the junction held 9 bases outside the gene matches. The CDR3 contains 16 residues. The CDR3 DNA reads TGTGCCACCAGTGACGGGCTGGGACAGGGTGGCAATGAGCAGTTCTTC. Encoded protein: CATSDGLGQGGNEQFF.

This clonotype was seen at least ten times. The gene calls are TRBV7-3 and TRBJ2-2; 11 bases map to TRBD2. This CDR3 comprises 17 residues. The J segment lost 2 bases and the V segment lost 4 bases, leaving 6 bases of the junction unmatched. From germline, CDR1 is SGHTA and CDR2 FQGTGA. The chain's CDR3 is CASSSVLAGVNTGELFF. DNA of the CDR3: TGTGCCAGCAGCTCCGTACTAGCGGGGGTAAACACCGGGGAGCTGTTTTTT. Together with reference TRBV7-3 and TRBJ2-2, the CDR3 gives the full variable domain: GAGVSQTPSNKVTEKGKYVELRCDPISGHTALYWYRQSLGQGPEFLIYFQGTGAADDSGLPNDRFFAVRPEGSVSTLKIQRTERGDSAVYLCASSSVLAGVNTGELFFGEGSRLTVL.